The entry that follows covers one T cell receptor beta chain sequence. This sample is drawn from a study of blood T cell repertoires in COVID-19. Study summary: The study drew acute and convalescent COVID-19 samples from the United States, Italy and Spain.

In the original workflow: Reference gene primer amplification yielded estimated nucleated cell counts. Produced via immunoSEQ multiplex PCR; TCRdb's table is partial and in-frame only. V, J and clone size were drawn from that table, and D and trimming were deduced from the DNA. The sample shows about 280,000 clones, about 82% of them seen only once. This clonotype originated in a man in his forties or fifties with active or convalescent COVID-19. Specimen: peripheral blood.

CDR3 loop: CSASDRGHYNEQFF. The CDR3 DNA follows: TGCAGTGCTAGTGACAGGGGGCACTACAATGAGCAGTTCTTC. The rearrangement uses TRBV20-1 and TRBJ2-1, with 10 bases that match TRBD1. The CDR3 runs 14 residues. With 3 bases clipped from V and 3 bases from J, the junction kept 2 bases outside the gene matches. The germline gives CDR1 DFQATT, CDR2 SNEGSKA (reference sequence).